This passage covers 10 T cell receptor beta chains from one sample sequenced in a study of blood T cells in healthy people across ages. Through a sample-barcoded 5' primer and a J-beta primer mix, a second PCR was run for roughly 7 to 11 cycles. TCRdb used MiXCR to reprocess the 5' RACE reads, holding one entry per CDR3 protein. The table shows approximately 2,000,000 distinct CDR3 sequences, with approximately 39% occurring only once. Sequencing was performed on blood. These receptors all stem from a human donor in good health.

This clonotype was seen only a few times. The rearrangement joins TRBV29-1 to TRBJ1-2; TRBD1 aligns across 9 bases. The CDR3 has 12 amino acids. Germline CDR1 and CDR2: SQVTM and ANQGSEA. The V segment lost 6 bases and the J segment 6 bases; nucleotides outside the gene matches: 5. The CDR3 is CSVRTGEHGYTF. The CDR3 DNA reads TGCAGCGTGAGGACAGGGGAACATGGCTACACCTTC.

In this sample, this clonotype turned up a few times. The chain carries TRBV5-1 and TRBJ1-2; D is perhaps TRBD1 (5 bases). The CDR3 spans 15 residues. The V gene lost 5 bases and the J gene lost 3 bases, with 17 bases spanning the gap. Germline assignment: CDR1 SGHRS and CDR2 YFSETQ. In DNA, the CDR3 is TGCGCCAGCAGAACAGGACGGGGAATGGACTATGGCTACACCTTC. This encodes CASRTGRGMDYGYTF.

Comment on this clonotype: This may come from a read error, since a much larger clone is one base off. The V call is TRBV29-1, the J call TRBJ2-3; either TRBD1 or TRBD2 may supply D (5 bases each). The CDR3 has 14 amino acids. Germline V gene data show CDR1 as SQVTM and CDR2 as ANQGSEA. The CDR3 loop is CGVMLGRGADTQYF. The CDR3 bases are TGCGGCGTCATGTTAGGGCGAGGGGCGGATACGCAGTATTTT.

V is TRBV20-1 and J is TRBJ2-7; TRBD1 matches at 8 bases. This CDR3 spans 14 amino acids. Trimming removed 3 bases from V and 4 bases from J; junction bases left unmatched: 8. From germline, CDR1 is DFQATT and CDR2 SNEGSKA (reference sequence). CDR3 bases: TGCAGTGCTAGGGCCCCCGACAGGGGTTACGAGCAGTACTTC. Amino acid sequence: CSARAPDRGYEQYF.

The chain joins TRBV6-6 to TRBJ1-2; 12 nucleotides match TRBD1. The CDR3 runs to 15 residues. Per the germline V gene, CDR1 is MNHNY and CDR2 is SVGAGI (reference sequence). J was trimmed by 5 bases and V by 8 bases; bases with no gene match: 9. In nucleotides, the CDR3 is TGTGCCAGCCTCCGGGACAGGGGGCTTCTGTATGGCTACACCTTC. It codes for CASLRDRGLLYGYTF.

The CDR3 sequence is CAGHRGGGEKLFF. DNA for the CDR3: TGTGCCGGCCACAGGGGGGGCGGTGAAAAACTGTTTTTT. The rearrangement links TRBV7-2 to TRBJ1-4, with TRBD1 matching 8 bases. Germline-derived CDR1 and CDR2 are SGHTA and FQGNSA. The CDR3 has 13 amino acids. The trim removed 11 bases at V and 7 bases at J, leaving 9 bases unmatched.

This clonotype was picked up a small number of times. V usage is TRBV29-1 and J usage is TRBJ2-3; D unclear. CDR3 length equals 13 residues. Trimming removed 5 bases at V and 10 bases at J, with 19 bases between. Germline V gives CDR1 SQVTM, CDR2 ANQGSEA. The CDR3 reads CSVSLLAQYSQYF. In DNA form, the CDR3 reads TGCAGCGTTTCCTTACTTGCACAGTATTCGCAGTATTTT.

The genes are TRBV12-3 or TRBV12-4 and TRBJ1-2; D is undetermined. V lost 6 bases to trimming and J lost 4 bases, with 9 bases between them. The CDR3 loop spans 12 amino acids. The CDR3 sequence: CASRLSIYGYTF. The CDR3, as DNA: TGTGCCAGCAGACTAAGTATCTATGGCTACACCTTC.

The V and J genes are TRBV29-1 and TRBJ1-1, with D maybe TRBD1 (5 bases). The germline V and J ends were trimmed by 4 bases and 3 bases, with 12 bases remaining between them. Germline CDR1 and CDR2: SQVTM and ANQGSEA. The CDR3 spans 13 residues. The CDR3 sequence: CSVVEGLDTEAFF. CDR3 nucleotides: TGCAGCGTTGTTGAGGGGCTTGACACTGAAGCTTTCTTT.

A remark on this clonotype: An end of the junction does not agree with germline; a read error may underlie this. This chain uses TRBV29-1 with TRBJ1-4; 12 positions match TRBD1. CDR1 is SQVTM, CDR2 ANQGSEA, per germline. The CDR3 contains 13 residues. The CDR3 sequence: CSVAGTGGEKRFF. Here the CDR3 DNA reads TGCAGCGTAGCCGGGACAGGGGGCGAAAAACGGTTTTTT.